These 17 T cell receptor beta chains share one sample of origin, sequenced in a study of post-analysis software for immune sequencing data. General study points: Among several TRBV segments more frequent in patients than controls were TRBV5-6, TRBV5-1 and TRBV20-1.

Unique molecular identifiers were present in the TCR beta cDNA libraries. TCRdb re-analysed the PCR reads in MiXCR, keeping a single row per CDR3 protein. This table has 450,000 to 700,000 distinct CDR3 sequences, 44% appearing once. No antigen has been assigned to these receptors. The material sequenced was blood. The receptor source for this set is a girl between 5 and 17 years old with multiple sclerosis.

The CDR3, as DNA: TGTGCCAGCAGCTCACCGGACGGCTACAATGAGCAGTTCTTC. Amino acids: CASSSPDGYNEQFF. This chain joins TRBV7-8 and TRBJ2-1; D gene unclear. The CDR3 is made up of 14 amino acids. Germline V gene sequence: CDR1 SGHVS, CDR2 FQNEAQ. V lost 4 bases and J 3 bases, leaving 10 bases between the germline ends.

This clonotype was seen a handful of times. The CDR3 sequence: CASSLMPSGKNEQFF. CDR3 coding DNA: TGCGCCAGCAGCTTGATGCCTAGCGGGAAGAATGAGCAGTTCTTC. The chain is built from TRBV5-1 and TRBJ2-1; 9 bases fit TRBD2. With V trimmed by 1 base and J by 7 bases, 6 bases remained unmatched. Germline loops: CDR1 SGHRS, CDR2 YFSETQ. CDR3 length: 15 residues.

The V and J genes are TRBV28 and TRBJ2-1; no firm D call. CDR3 size: 11 residues. CDR1 is MDHEN and CDR2 is SYDVKM in the germline V gene. V dropped 7 bases and J dropped 7 bases, with 8 bases sitting between them. CDR3 sequence: CASTVSNEQFF. As DNA, the CDR3 is TGTGCCAGCACGGTTTCTAATGAGCAGTTCTTC.

This clonotype was seen more than once but under ten times. The CDR3 spells CASSPDWSYNEQFF. In DNA, the CDR3 is TGTGCCAGCAGTCCGGACTGGAGTTACAATGAGCAGTTCTTC. The chain joins TRBV12-3 or TRBV12-4 to TRBJ2-1; weak D call: TRBD2 (5 bases). V lost 5 bases and J lost 4, with 12 bases in between. CDR3 size: 14 residues.

This clonotype was detected a few times. The gene calls are TRBV29-1 and TRBJ2-7, with D uncertain. The CDR3 spans 13 residues. CDR1 and CDR2 from the germline V gene are SQVTM and ANQGSEA. Trimming pared 7 bases from V and 1 base from J, leaving 14 bases between. The CDR3 nucleotides are TGCAGCGCCGTCCGCAGAGATTCCTACGAGCAGTACTTC. Translating gives CSAVRRDSYEQYF.

A single count supports this clonotype. This rearrangement joins TRBV20-1 to TRBJ2-1; tentatively, D is TRBD1 or TRBD2 (5 bases each). CDR3 length: 13 residues. CDR1 and CDR2 from the germline V gene are DFQATT and SNEGSKA (reference sequence). The ends were cut back, 4 bases at V and 9 bases at J, with 16 bases in the middle. CDR3 sequence: CSATAGALGEQFF. The CDR3 DNA sequence: TGCAGTGCTACCGCCGGGGCGCTCGGTGAGCAGTTCTTC.

The chain combines TRBV21-1 with TRBJ2-7; the D call in the table, TRBD1, was not verified against the DNA. TRBV21-1 represents a pseudogene. There are 17 residues in the CDR3. The CDR3 spells CANTLWGLDRGSYEQYF. The CDR3 nucleotides read TGTGCCAACACCTTATGGGGGTTGGACAGGGGGTCCTACGAGCAGTACTTC.

This clonotype has a handful of counts. This chain connects TRBV12-3 or TRBV12-4 to TRBJ2-7; no definite D call. V lost 1 base and J 3 bases, leaving 13 bases between the germline ends. This CDR3 region has 15 residues. CDR3 in DNA: TGTGCCAGCAGTTTAGGGGCAGGTCCAAACTACGAGCAGTACTTC. Amino acids: CASSLGAGPNYEQYF.

This clonotype turned up a few times. The chain has TRBV28 and TRBJ2-4, with D possibly matching TRBD2 (6 bases). Gene TRBJ2-5 matches the end of the DNA better, so the J call may be wrong. This CDR3 contains 11 residues. CDR1 MDHEN and CDR2 SYDVKM come from the germline V gene. The CDR3 DNA sequence: TGTGCCAGCGTCGGGCGGGGGACCCAGTACTTC. It is translated as CASVGRGTQYF.

The rearrangement uses TRBV7-9 and TRBJ2-1, with TRBD2 matching 9 bases. This CDR3 region has 15 residues. V shed 7 bases and J 0 bases; nucleotides not matched to a gene: 4. Germline lookup yields CDR1 SEHNR and CDR2 FQNEAQ (reference sequence). The CDR3 region is CASISTSGSYNEQFF. DNA of the CDR3: TGTGCCAGCATCTCGACTAGCGGCTCCTACAATGAGCAGTTCTTC.

A single count supports this clonotype. The rearrangement uses TRBV6-5 and TRBJ2-1, with 9 nucleotides matching TRBD2. Germline V gene lookup returns CDR1 MNHEY and CDR2 SVGAGI. V shed 4 bases and J 0 bases; nucleotides not matched to a gene: 7. CDR3 length: 17 residues. CDR3 region: CASSLISGRSSYNEQFF. CDR3 sequence (DNA): TGTGCCAGCAGTTTAATAAGCGGGAGGAGCTCCTACAATGAGCAGTTCTTC.

This clonotype was seen a few times. The V call is TRBV29-1, the J call TRBJ2-1; D call uncertain. In germline, CDR1 is SQVTM, CDR2 ANQGSEA. Deletions cut 4 bases from V and 4 bases from J, with 11 bases between. The CDR3 is made up of 13 amino acids. Written as DNA, the CDR3 is TGCAGCGTTGCCCCTCCTCCATACAATGAGCAGTTCTTC. This codes for CSVAPPPYNEQFF.

The chain is built from TRBV28 and TRBJ2-3, with D tentatively TRBD1 or TRBD2 (5 bases each). Germline V CDR1 and CDR2: MDHEN, SYDVKM. Trimming left V 2 bases short and J 3 bases short, with 18 bases between. This CDR3 contains 17 residues. In DNA form, the CDR3 reads TGTGCCAGCAGTTTAGCGGGTTTGGGGGTATCGACAGATACGCAGTATTTT. This encodes CASSLAGLGVSTDTQYF.

This clonotype has more than one count but fewer than ten. The V call is TRBV9, the J call TRBJ2-1, with TRBD2 identical over 11 bases. This CDR3 is built from 13 residues. Germline assignment: CDR1 SGDLS and CDR2 YYNGEE. Trimming removed 3 bases from V and 15 bases from J; junction bases left unmatched: 8. The CDR3 region is CASSATSGESRFF. The CDR3, as DNA: TGTGCCAGCAGCGCGACTAGCGGGGAATCGCGGTTCTTC. Drawing the rest from reference TRBV9 and TRBJ2-1, the complete variable domain is DSGVTQTPKHLITATGQRVTLRCSPRSGDLSVYWYQQSLDQGLQFLIQYYNGEERAKGNILERFSAQQFPDLHSELNLSSLELGDSALYFCASSATSGESRFFGPGTRLTVL.

The V gene is TRBV5-1, the J gene TRBJ2-1; no definite D call. The V gene's germline CDR1 is SGHRS and CDR2 YFSETQ. The CDR3 runs to 14 residues. Trimming removed 5 bases from V and 6 bases from J, with 15 bases in between. The CDR3 coding sequence is TGCGCCAGCAGTCCCGGGTCTTCATTCAATGAGCAGTTCTTC. Translating gives CASSPGSSFNEQFF.

The rearrangement links TRBV6-5 to TRBJ2-1, with TRBD1 matching over 8 bases. The length of the CDR3 is 15 residues. V trimming: 5 bases; J trimming: 3 bases; junction bases outside the gene matches: 6. Per germline, CDR1 MNHEY and CDR2 SVGAGI. The CDR3 nucleotides read TGTGCCAGCAGTAAGACAGGGGTGGTCTACAATGAGCAGTTCTTC. Residues: CASSKTGVVYNEQFF.

This clonotype was seen a handful of times. J is TRBJ2-1 and V is TRBV10-3; 7 nucleotides match TRBD2. J lost 5 bases, V lost 2 bases, and 6 bases had no gene match. The germline V gene encodes CDR1 ENHRY and CDR2 SYGVKD. This CDR3 has 15 residues. CDR3 bases: TGTGCCATCAGTGAGGATACGGGAGGCAACAATGAGCAGTTCTTC. Translating it yields CAISEDTGGNNEQFF.